The 27 T cell receptor beta chains in this list originate from one sample, sequenced in a study of cytomegalovirus exposure and HLA in healthy donors. The PCR used 60 Vbeta and 13 Jbeta primers. Clones were read by immunoSEQ multiplex PCR, and TCRdb kept only the in-frame ones, dropping some. The table records about 140,000 clones, 65% to 90% of them present only once. Sequenced material: PBMCs. All receptors come from a female donor in good health and CMV-seronegative.

The chain employs TRBV6-5 and TRBJ1-5; D gene ambiguous. The CDR3 totals 14 residues. Between the trimmed V and J ends, which lost 0 bases and 7 bases, there was a span of 10 bases. Germline V CDR1 and CDR2: MNHEY, SVGAGI. As DNA, the CDR3 is TGTGCCAGCAGTTACTCGGCGGGAAGCCAGCCCCAGCATTTT. Amino acids: CASSYSAGSQPQHF.

The J gene is TRBJ2-7, the V gene TRBV7-6, with TRBD2 identical over 7 bases. The junction had 4 bases not matched to a gene; V was cut back by 9 bases and J by 2 bases. Per the germline V gene, CDR1 is SGHVS and CDR2 is FNYEAQ. The CDR3 runs 12 residues. The CDR3 DNA reads TGTGCCAGTTCTAGCGGAACCTACGAGCAGTACTTC. Translated, it gives CASSSGTYEQYF.

The sample holds a few counts of this clone. The gene calls are TRBV29-1 and TRBJ2-5; 8 bases are a match to TRBD2. The CDR3 runs to 14 residues. The V gene end was trimmed by 7 bases and the J gene end by 4 bases; junction bases not matched to a gene: 11. Germline CDR1 SQVTM, CDR2 ANQGSEA. The CDR3 sequence is CSARGSGSRETQYF. Here the CDR3 DNA reads TGCAGCGCCCGGGGGAGCGGGAGTAGAGAGACCCAGTACTTC.

The table lists this clone with a few counts. J is TRBJ2-1 and V is TRBV10-3; 10 bases align to TRBD2. J lost 8 bases, V lost 4 bases, and 11 bases had no gene match. This CDR3 spans 16 amino acids. CDR1 is ENHRY and CDR2 is SYGVKD in the germline V gene. CDR3 bases: TGTGCCATCAGTGTCTCTACCCCTAGCGGGAGTTATGAGCAGTTCTTC. Amino acid sequence: CAISVSTPSGSYEQFF.

Comments on this clone: The junction differs from germline at one of its ends, possibly a read error. The chain is built from TRBV7-9 and TRBJ1-1, with D maybe TRBD1 (6 bases). The CDR3 sequence is 13 residues long. The germline CDR1 and CDR2 sequences are SEHNR and FQNEAQ (reference sequence). CDR3 DNA sequence: TGTGCCAGCAGGACCACAGGGAACGCTGAAGCTTTCTTT. It translates to CASRTTGNAEAFF.

The chain links TRBV27 to TRBJ2-5, with 7 bases lining up with TRBD1. Germline loops: CDR1 MNHEY, CDR2 SMNVEV (reference sequence). There are 17 residues in the CDR3. V lost 5 bases and J lost 5; bases outside the gene matches: 17. The CDR3 spells CASSTKRGPPQWETQYF. CDR3 in DNA: TGTGCCAGCAGTACCAAAAGGGGGCCTCCCCAGTGGGAGACCCAGTACTTC.

The chain combines TRBV5-1 with TRBJ2-7, with 7 bases identical to TRBD2. V trimming: 1 base; J trimming: 0 bases; junction bases outside the gene matches: 4. CDR1 is SGHRS, CDR2 YFSETQ, per germline. The CDR3 is 15 amino acids. CDR3 amino acids: CASSLTGRPSYEQYF. As DNA, the CDR3 is TGCGCCAGCAGCTTGACCGGGAGGCCCTCCTACGAGCAGTACTTC.

The CDR3 sequence is CASSSDRDEQYF. The CDR3 DNA follows: TGTGCCAGCAGCTCGGACAGGGACGAGCAGTACTTC. The chain has TRBV28 and TRBJ2-7; 8 positions agree with TRBD1. Unmatched junction bases numbered 3, after V lost 6 bases and J lost 5 bases. This CDR3 contains 12 residues. Germline V CDR1 and CDR2: MDHEN, SYDVKM.

This chain joins TRBV2 and TRBJ1-1; 7 positions match TRBD1. J gave up 2 bases and V 5 bases, and 5 bases lay outside the gene matches. The CDR3 has 14 amino acids. The germline CDR1 and CDR2 sequences are SNHLY and FYNNEI. The CDR3 DNA reads as TGTGCCAGCAGTTCGGACAGGTTTAACACTGAAGCTTTCTTT. Protein product: CASSSDRFNTEAFF.

The chain employs TRBV28 and TRBJ2-6; D uncertain. The V end was cut by 6 bases, the J end by 0 bases, with 12 bases between. The CDR3 extends over 16 amino acids. Germline V lookup: CDR1 MDHEN, CDR2 SYDVKM. This CDR3 reads CASSEAFPSGANVLTF. The CDR3 DNA reads as TGTGCCAGCAGCGAAGCATTTCCCTCTGGGGCCAACGTCCTGACTTTC.

The rearrangement joins TRBV9 to TRBJ2-5; 8 nucleotides agree with TRBD1. Germline values: CDR1 SGDLS, CDR2 YYNGEE. V lost 3 bases and J lost 5; bases outside the gene matches: 9. This CDR3 is built from 15 residues. The CDR3 DNA is TGTGCCAGCAGCGAGGGACAGGTCGCCGGGGAGACCCAGTACTTC. This gives the protein CASSEGQVAGETQYF.

The genes are TRBV10-2 and TRBJ1-4; D possibly corresponds to TRBD1 (6 bases). Trimming cost V 6 bases and J 0 bases, with 17 bases left between them. CDR3 length: 17 amino acids. The germline V gene encodes CDR1 WSHSY and CDR2 SAAADI. CDR3 residues: CASRNLGGLATNEKLFF. For the CDR3, the DNA is TGCGCCAGCAGGAACCTGGGGGGGCTTGCAACTAATGAAAAACTGTTTTTT.

This chain connects TRBV6-1 to TRBJ2-2, with 9 bases matching TRBD1. J lost 5 bases, V lost 5 bases, and 3 bases had no gene match. The V gene's germline CDR1 is MNHNS and CDR2 SASEGT. This CDR3 has 14 residues. CDR3 bases: TGTGCCAGCAGTTGGGACAGGGAGACCGGGGAGCTGTTTTTT. Its translation: CASSWDRETGELFF.

The CDR3 spells CASSSRTGRYEQYF. The DNA of the CDR3 is TGTGCCAGCAGTTCGAGGACAGGGCGGTACGAGCAGTACTTC. The chain links TRBV6-6 to TRBJ2-7; 8 bases match TRBD1. CDR3 size: 14 residues. Germline V CDR1 and CDR2: MNHNY, SVGAGI (reference sequence). Trimming at V came to 4 bases and at J to 4 bases, leaving 6 bases not matched to a gene.

The chain links TRBV4-2 to TRBJ2-3, with 7 bases matching TRBD2. Trimming cost V 0 bases and J 4 bases; bases outside gene matches: 7. Looked up from germline, CDR1 is LGHNA and CDR2 is YNFKEQ. The CDR3 is made up of 16 amino acids. CDR3 residues: CASSQDRASGADTQYF. The CDR3 DNA reads as TGTGCCAGCAGCCAAGATAGGGCTAGCGGTGCAGATACGCAGTATTTT.

This clone was counted a few times. The chain links TRBV6-1 to TRBJ2-1; TRBD2 agrees at 7 bases. The CDR3 is made up of 17 amino acids. Germline CDR1 MNHNS, CDR2 SASEGT. After removal of 4 bases from V and 0 bases from J, the junction contained 9 bases not matched to a gene. CDR3 nucleotides: TGTGCCAGCAGTGTCGGGGGAGGGCTTAGCTCCTACAATGAGCAGTTCTTC. It specifies CASSVGGGLSSYNEQFF.

The rearrangement links TRBV28 to TRBJ2-5, with a tentative D call TRBD1 (6 bases). The CDR3 extends over 15 amino acids. Germline CDR1 and CDR2: MDHEN and SYDVKM. The V end lost 7 bases, the J end lost 3 bases, and 18 bases lay between the germline ends. As DNA, the CDR3 is TGTGCCAGCACCAAGATTTGGGGGCCCGAAGAGACCCAGTACTTC. Its protein is CASTKIWGPEETQYF.

The chain recombines TRBV2 with TRBJ2-1; 13 nucleotides agree with TRBD2. The J segment lost 6 bases and the V segment lost 6 bases, leaving 8 bases of the junction unmatched. The germline V gene encodes CDR1 SNHLY and CDR2 FYNNEI. This CDR3 contains 16 residues. The CDR3: CASSWTSGSSSNEQFF. The CDR3 region has the DNA TGTGCCAGCAGCTGGACTAGCGGGAGTAGTAGCAATGAGCAGTTCTTC.

The chain employs TRBV15 and TRBJ1-1, with 7 bases that match TRBD1. J gave up 3 bases and V 4 bases, and 11 bases lay outside the gene matches. Germline assignment: CDR1 LNHNV and CDR2 YYDKDF (reference sequence). This CDR3 spans 16 amino acids. The DNA of the CDR3 is TGTGCCACCAGCATGCCCCTGGACAGGACTGACACTGAAGCTTTCTTT. Encoded protein: CATSMPLDRTDTEAFF.

The genes are TRBV2 and TRBJ2-4, with a weak D call TRBD1 (5 bases). CDR1 and CDR2 (germline): SNHLY, FYNNEI. The CDR3 covers 14 residues. With 8 bases removed from V and 3 bases from J, the gap between germline ends came to 14 bases. The CDR3 loop is CASVGQLGKNIQYF. CDR3 DNA sequence: TGTGCCAGCGTGGGGCAACTGGGCAAAAACATTCAGTACTTC. Supplemented by reference TRBV2 and TRBJ2-4, the full variable domain reads EPEVTQTPSHQVTQMGQEVILRCVPISNHLYFYWYRQILGQKVEFLVSFYNNEISEKSEIFDDQFSVERPDGSNFTLKIRSTKLEDSAMYFCASVGQLGKNIQYFGAGTRLSVL.

The chain employs TRBV7-9 and TRBJ1-5, with 9 positions matching TRBD1. This CDR3 comprises 17 residues. The V gene end was trimmed by 5 bases and the J gene end by 4 bases; junction bases not matched to a gene: 12. The V gene's germline CDR1 is SEHNR and CDR2 FQNEAQ (reference sequence). The CDR3 region has the DNA TGTGCCAGCAGCGCTTATGCTGGGACAGGGAATAATCAGCCCCAGCATTTT. This encodes CASSAYAGTGNNQPQHF.

V and J are TRBV9 and TRBJ1-1; D ambiguous. Looked up from germline, CDR1 is SGDLS and CDR2 is YYNGEE. V was clipped by 3 bases and J by 1 base, with 10 bases between them. CDR3 length: 14 residues. The CDR3 loop is CASSDGEGNTEAFF. The CDR3 nucleotides are TGTGCCAGCAGCGACGGGGAGGGGAACACTGAAGCTTTCTTT.

As DNA, the CDR3 is TGTGCCAGCAGCTTCGGTGGACATCAACGGGGCTACACCTTC. Amino acid sequence: CASSFGGHQRGYTF. The chain joins TRBV9 to TRBJ1-2; the D gene is possibly TRBD1 (5 bases). Between the trimmed V and J ends, which lost 4 bases and 8 bases, there was a span of 18 bases. In germline, CDR1 is SGDLS, CDR2 YYNGEE. This CDR3 comprises 14 residues.

This sequence joins TRBV4-1 and TRBJ2-7; TRBD2 agrees at 7 bases. V gave up 4 bases and J gave up 2 bases; unmatched junction bases: 2. The CDR3 has 13 residues. Germline values: CDR1 MGHRA, CDR2 YSYEKL. The CDR3: CASSPGTTYEQYF. The CDR3 region has the DNA TGCGCCAGCAGCCCCGGGACTACCTACGAGCAGTACTTC.

The chain is built from TRBV19 and TRBJ1-1; D uncertain. Trimming cost V 5 bases and J 1 base, with 5 bases left between them. The CDR3 runs to 12 residues. CDR1 and CDR2 from the germline V gene are LNHDA and SQIVND (reference sequence). The CDR3 here is CASSLANTEAFF. The DNA of the CDR3 is TGTGCCAGTAGTTTGGCGAACACTGAAGCTTTCTTT.

This chain links TRBV30 with TRBJ2-3; the match to TRBD2 covers 13 bases. In germline, CDR1 is GTSNPN, CDR2 SVGIG (reference sequence). There are 16 residues in the CDR3. With V trimmed by 3 bases and J by 1 base, 4 bases remained unmatched. CDR3 DNA sequence: TGTGCCTGGAGCGCCGGGACTAGCGGGGGCACAGATACGCAGTATTTT. Its translation is CAWSAGTSGGTDTQYF.

The rearrangement uses TRBV7-2 and TRBJ2-1; no clear D. The CDR3 spans 12 residues. V was cut by 1 base and J by 9 bases, with 7 bases left in between. The germline V gene has CDR1 SGHTA and CDR2 FQGNSA. The CDR3 coding sequence is TGTGCCAGCAGCTTAGGTATTGTTGAGCAGTTCTTC. Its translation: CASSLGIVEQFF.